This T cell receptor beta chain was sequenced for a study of beta chain features in type 1 diabetes. Turning to the study itself: Patients looked much like healthy donors when it came to age, gender and cell yields. Broader study findings: Sequencing of cDNA might inflate the share of cells that strongly express TCR. Type 1 diabetes patients showed fewer insertions and more deletions at VDJ junctions.

For this clone: The antigen is undetermined.

Sequenced material consisted of expressed TCRB transcripts (all of the isolated RNA was reverse transcribed). The repertoire was sequenced with immunoSEQ multiplex PCR; TCRdb's copy has only in-frame clones and lacks some. The profile covers 150,000 to 190,000 clones, with 8.1% appearing a single time and less than 0.85% taken by the ten largest. Trimming cost V 7 bases and J 5 bases, with 17 bases left between them. In germline, CDR1 is MRHNA, CDR2 SNTAGT. The CDR3 is 14 residues long. The chain has TRBV6-4 and TRBJ1-1; the D is unclear. This sequence originates from a man aged 18 to 29 in good health. The specimen sequenced was central memory CD4+ T cells from blood. The CDR3 is CASKLLGGGTEAFF. The CDR3 DNA sequence: TGTGCCAGCAAGCTATTGGGAGGAGGGACTGAAGCTTTCTTT.